This is a list of T cell receptor beta chains from one sample in a study of shared clonotypes between healthy human individuals. Data came from immunoSEQ multiplex PCR; TCRdb stores just in-frame clones and leaves some out. The table has 400,000 to 600,000 clones, 75% to 80% seen once; the top ten hold under 15%. The sample was PBMCs. The receptor source for this set is a woman in her forties in good health. Some clones in this sample may be carry-over from other donors' samples. Each CDR3 is given with its conserved first and last residue. Fields, in order: J gene, V gene, CDR3 length, CDR3 protein.

J: TRBJ2-1
V: TRBV5-1
length: 15
CDR3: CASSLVRETYNEQFF

J: TRBJ1-1
V: TRBV7-9
length: 13
CDR3: CASSLGTRPEAFF

J: TRBJ1-5
V: TRBV28
length: 17
CDR3: CASSGRGLFYSNQPQHF

J: TRBJ1-5
V: TRBV28
length: 14
CDR3: CASSSGTENQPQHF

J: TRBJ2-7
V: TRBV28
length: 11
CDR3: CASSFGYEQYF

J: TRBJ2-5
V: TRBV30
length: 14
CDR3: CAWSRGGSGETQYF

J: TRBJ2-5
V: TRBV28
length: 15
CDR3: CASSLSLGPQETQYF

J: TRBJ2-3
V: TRBV5-6
length: 18
CDR3: CASSLVRLAGEGTDTQYF

J: TRBJ1-6
V: TRBV6-5
length: 13
CDR3: CASSYGANSPLHF

J: TRBJ1-1
V: TRBV27
length: 15
CDR3: CASSFDRLQDTEAFF

J: TRBJ2-5
V: TRBV11-2
length: 15
CDR3: CASSKPRVVQETQYF

J: TRBJ1-5
V: TRBV10-3
length: 14
CDR3: CAISAGTGFQPQHF

J: TRBJ1-1
V: TRBV27
length: 14
CDR3: CASSLRGQGSEAFF

J: TRBJ1-2
V: TRBV2
length: 13
CDR3: CASKADRGYGYTF

J: TRBJ1-5
V: TRBV29-1
length: 12
CDR3: CSVEQGSGPQHF

J: TRBJ2-7
V: TRBV18
length: 14
CDR3: CASSPVRYTYEQYF

J: TRBJ2-7
V: TRBV11-2
length: 14
CDR3: CASSEDSYTYEQYF

J: TRBJ1-2
V: TRBV27
length: 13
CDR3: CASTGSLNYGYTF

J: TRBJ2-7
V: TRBV6-1
length: 14
CDR3: CASSERDRRGEQYF

J: TRBJ1-2
V: TRBV15
length: 14
CDR3: CATSRANTDYGYTF

J: TRBJ2-1
V: TRBV7-3
length: 19
CDR3: CASSLFHREGEGLSNEQFF

J: TRBJ2-7
V: TRBV4-3
length: 15
CDR3: CASSQDRREATKQYF

J: TRBJ1-2
V: TRBV27
length: 12
CDR3: CASSLRGGALTF

J: TRBJ2-3
V: TRBV6-5
length: 15
CDR3: CASSVQPTGTDTQYF

J: TRBJ2-3
V: TRBV19
length: 15
CDR3: CASRLGGGPTDTQYF

J: TRBJ2-3
V: TRBV5-6
length: 18
CDR3: CASSLDRTGVISTDTQYF

J: TRBJ2-2
V: TRBV6-4
length: 16
CDR3: CASSSSGASNTGELFF

J: TRBJ1-1
V: TRBV6-5
length: 13
CDR3: CASSYGTNTEAFF

J: TRBJ2-1
V: TRBV9
length: 14
CDR3: CASGGGLSYNEQFF